This TCR beta chain was observed in a study of spatial heterogeneity in lung cancer. The time point: blood at routine non-recurrence follow-up after resection. Frozen PBMC, nontumor lung or tumor provided whole RNA, which was sequenced unsorted. From the 5' RACE reads, TCRdb called clonotypes with MiXCR, one entry per CDR3 protein. The sample yields about 47,000 distinct CDR3 sequences, 7.4% seen once. In this sample, this clonotype turned up once. Germline V lookup: CDR1 MNHEY, CDR2 SVGAGI. Trimming pared 6 bases from V and 1 base from J, leaving 10 bases between. CDR3 length: 13 amino acids. The clonotype comes from a female donor with early-stage non-small cell lung cancer. Sequences were derived from PBMCs, sampled at follow-up. The rearrangement joins TRBV6-5 to TRBJ2-7; D is unresolved. The CDR3 DNA reads TGTGCCAGCAGCTCCGGAAATTCCTACGAGCAGTACTTC. It codes for CASSSGNSYEQYF.